This T cell receptor beta chain was sequenced during a study of blood T cells in healthy people across ages (dated by TCRdb to 2013 to 2016). With respect to the entire study: In model experiments, template switching captured about one uniquely barcoded TCR beta cDNA molecule for every two T cells. The study measured age-related changes in TCR beta repertoire diversity using deep sequencing normalized with unique cDNA molecular identifiers. Four age groups were formed from the donors: young (average around 15 years), middle-aged (approximately 39), aged (about 62) and long-lived (around 82). Donors of different ages were randomly distributed across sequencing lanes to avoid experimental bias. The study analyzed two additional independent replicas of 1 million unique cDNA reads from the same blood draw for two donors, one aged 18 to 30 and one aged 80 or older.

The paper as a whole reports these results and caveats: Compared with the aged group, the long-lived group had more naive CD4+ T cells, fewer expanded clones and increased TCR diversity, a pattern suggesting age selection. There was a strong correlation between observed TCR beta diversity and the percentage of naive T cells measured by flow cytometry. Estimates of total diversity based on one million sequenced T cells were considered lower bounds and underestimates. Bulk unsorted PBMC profiling prevented conclusive comparison of naive and antigen-experienced compartments. Observed TCR beta diversity per million T cells fell roughly linearly with age, and a significant reduction was already apparent by age roughly 40. The CMV infection status of donors was not known, potentially confounding age-related changes in expanded clonotypes.

The protocol used for the library was 5' RACE. Reads for this sample came from an Illumina HiSeq 2500. A second about 6 to 11 cycle PCR used a sample-barcoded 5' primer and a J-beta primer mix. A unique molecular identifier was introduced onto each TCR beta cDNA molecule by a template-switch 5' adaptor carrying 12 random nucleotides. At least 2.5 million CDR3-containing paired-end reads were obtained from each sample. First-strand cDNA synthesis was performed from all RNA using the Mint cDNA synthesis kit, with priming by a TRBC-specific oligonucleotide. Following uracil-DNA glycosylase treatment, a first 18-cycle PCR with universal primers M1SS and BC2_uni_R was performed on all cDNA. The paper's data handling went like this. For normalization, 1 million high-quality reads were randomly selected from each sample, with every read carrying a distinct molecular identifier. Reads sharing molecular identifiers were discarded rather than binned into consensus sequences. CDR3 identification, clonotype clustering and error correction used MiTCR with a Q25 quality threshold and the strictest error-elimination algorithm. A nonparametric unseen species model with Euler transformation was used to estimate lower-bound total TCR beta diversity. In TCRdb, the public reads were trimmed at Q25 with fastp and aligned with MiXCR, with productive beta chains retained. Rows merge per CDR3 protein into single entries with the most common DNA and genes. These V and J calls are TCRdb output, not the study's own analysis. The sample table lists about 1.5 million distinct CDR3 sequences, approximately 43% of them with a count of one. The ten largest clones take up just over 4% of the sample.

The CDR3, cysteine through phenylalanine, is 17 amino acids long. The entry retains the CDR3 DNA only, 51 bases that are in frame from base 1. Systemically healthy Caucasian individuals from Russia, 39 in total and aged roughly 6 to 100 years, were included as donors. Ten milliliters of peripheral blood were drawn from each donor into EDTA-treated Vacutainer tubes. PBMCs were isolated by Ficoll-Paque density-gradient centrifugation, with at least 6.5 million obtained per sample. Trizol reagent was used to extract total RNA from PBMCs, with at least 5.5 micrograms per sample. For every donor, an aliquot of PBMCs went through flow cytometry to measure the percentages of naive CD45RAhigh/CD27high T cells. Comments on this clonotype: The target of this receptor is not known. Base qualities were left out, and no much larger clone turns up one base away.

The receptor was isolated from a woman aged 18-29 years in good health. The sample taken for sequencing was blood. The chain employs TRBV21-1 and TRBJ2-1; TRBD1, the D gene given by the table, was not confirmed from the DNA. TRBV21-1 is flagged as a pseudogene. CDR3 loop: CASHVLGTDLTCNEQFF. In nucleotide form, the sequence is TGTGCCAGCCACGTCTTAGGGACAGATTTGACTTGCAATGAGCAGTTCTTC.